This entry lists 10 T cell receptor beta chains sequenced from one sample in a study of T cell changes during pregnancy in multiple sclerosis. The data were produced by immunoSEQ multiplex PCR, yet TCRdb's version contains in-frame clones alone and is incomplete. The sample yields fewer than 130,000 clones, 80% to 95% seen once. The sample consisted of peripheral blood, taken after pregnancy. These receptors came from a female donor with multiple sclerosis, enrolled in a pregnancy study.

The CDR3 sequence is CASSPVATNEKLFF. CDR3 DNA sequence: TGCGCCAGCAGTCCGGTTGCAACTAATGAAAAACTGTTTTTT. The V gene is TRBV10-1, the J gene TRBJ1-4; no reliable D call. Germline CDR1 reads WNHNN; CDR2 reads SYGVQD (reference sequence). This CDR3 contains 14 residues. Trimming pared 5 bases from V and 0 bases from J, leaving 7 bases between.

The rearrangement uses TRBV6-1 and TRBJ1-5; possible D gene TRBD1, 6 bases. Germline values: CDR1 MNHNS, CDR2 SASEGT. Trimming shortened V by 10 bases and J by 12 bases, and 13 bases separated the two germline ends. The CDR3 is 10 residues long. CDR3 loop: CATRDTRQHF. CDR3 coding DNA: TGTGCCACGAGGGACACTCGCCAGCATTTT.

This chain links TRBV14 with TRBJ1-6; 7 bases align to TRBD1. Trimming took 3 bases from V and 10 from J; bases not matched to a gene: 9. The CDR3 covers 15 residues. Germline loops: CDR1 SGHDN, CDR2 FVKESK. The DNA for the CDR3 is TGTGCCAGCAGCCACGACACAGGGGTTGGGTCACCCCTCCACTTT. It is translated as CASSHDTGVGSPLHF. The complete variable domain, with remaining parts taken from reference TRBV14 and TRBJ1-6, reads EAGVTQFPSHSVIEKGQTVTLRCDPISGHDNLYWYRRVMGKEIKFLLHFVKESKQDESGMPNNRFLAERTGGTYSTLKVQPAELEDSGVYFCASSHDTGVGSPLHFGNGTRLTVT.

The CDR3 spells CASSLGTGGKGGTEAFF. CDR3 DNA sequence: TGTGCCAGCAGCTTAGGGACAGGGGGGAAAGGAGGTACTGAAGCTTTCTTT. V usage is TRBV7-9 and J usage is TRBJ1-1, with 10 bases matching TRBD1. Germline CDR1 reads SEHNR; CDR2 reads FQNEAQ (reference sequence). The CDR3 has 17 amino acids. V dropped 1 base and J dropped 5; count of bases not matched to a gene: 10.

V gene TRBV11-2 combines with J gene TRBJ1-2, with TRBD1 as a possible D gene (5 bases). There are 11 residues in the CDR3. Germline lookup yields CDR1 SGHAT and CDR2 FQNNGV. The V gene lost 11 bases and the J gene lost 5 bases, with 12 bases spanning the gap. The CDR3 region has the DNA TGTGCCGCAGAGGAGGGGTATGGCTACACCTTC. Translating it yields CAAEEGYGYTF.

The chain couples TRBV5-1 to TRBJ2-1; TRBD2 matches 9 bases. Germline V gene data show CDR1 as SGHRS and CDR2 as YFSETQ. CDR3 length: 16 amino acids. The V and J ends lost 0 bases and 4 bases, in that order; junction bases with no gene match: 5. This chain's CDR3 is CASSLASGGHYNEQFF. In DNA form, the CDR3 reads TGCGCCAGCAGCTTGGCCAGCGGGGGGCATTACAATGAGCAGTTCTTC. Looking up the rest from reference TRBV5-1 and TRBJ2-1 gives the full variable domain: KAGVTQTPRYLIKTRGQQVTLSCSPISGHRSVSWYQQTPGQGLQFLFEYFSETQRNKGNFPGRFSGRQFSNSRSEMNVSTLELGDSALYLCASSLASGGHYNEQFFGPGTRLTVL.

The V gene is TRBV18, the J gene TRBJ2-7; D is uncertain. CDR1 KGHSH and CDR2 LQKENI come from the germline V gene. The CDR3 runs 14 residues. V lost 2 bases, J lost 6 bases, and 14 bases lay in between. CDR3 DNA sequence: TGTGCCAGCTCACCAAGTACAGCCCTGGGCGAGCAGTACTTC. Encoded protein: CASSPSTALGEQYF.

The CDR3 protein is CAISGAGTTNNEQFF. The CDR3 DNA sequence: TGTGCCATCAGTGGGGCCGGGACAACAAACAATGAGCAGTTCTTC. The chain is built from TRBV10-3 and TRBJ2-1, with D possibly TRBD1 on 6 matching bases. This CDR3 has 15 amino acids. V lost 4 bases to trimming and J lost 5 bases, with 15 bases between them. CDR1 and CDR2 from the germline V gene are ENHRY and SYGVKD.

This chain uses TRBV9 with TRBJ1-1; D is unresolved. Trimming stripped 0 bases from V and 9 bases from J, with 15 bases between. CDR1 and CDR2 (germline): SGDLS, YYNGEE. The CDR3 is 14 amino acids. For the CDR3, the DNA is TGTGCCAGCAGCGTAGTGGAAGCGGGATCCAAAGCTTTCTTT. Translating gives CASSVVEAGSKAFF.

The chain combines TRBV5-1 with TRBJ2-7; a weak D match, TRBD1 (6 bases). V lost 3 bases, J lost 4 bases, and 8 bases lay in between. The CDR3 runs 12 residues. CDR1 SGHRS and CDR2 YFSETQ come from the germline V gene. The CDR3 is CASSSQGYEQYF. CDR3 in DNA: TGCGCCAGCAGCTCACAGGGATACGAGCAGTACTTC.